These 18 T cell receptor beta chains were all obtained from the same sample, sequenced in a study of blood T cell repertoires in COVID-19. Generated by immunoSEQ multiplex PCR, the TCRdb table keeps only in-frame clones and is missing some. The sample shows 150,000 to 200,000 clones, around 90% of them seen only once. Sequences were obtained from peripheral blood. These receptors all come from a human donor in a cohort sampled during active COVID-19.

This sequence joins TRBV28 and TRBJ2-2; D remains unclear. Trimming removed 2 bases at V and 1 base at J, with 5 bases between. CDR3 length: 14 residues. From germline, CDR1 is MDHEN and CDR2 SYDVKM. CDR3 in amino acids: CASSLEVNTGELFF. The CDR3 DNA reads as TGTGCCAGCAGTTTAGAGGTGAACACCGGGGAGCTGTTTTTT.

The chain couples TRBV4-1 to TRBJ2-7; D unclear. The V end was cut by 3 bases, the J end by 6 bases, with 15 bases between. CDR1 is MGHRA and CDR2 is YSYEKL in the germline V gene. The CDR3 runs 14 residues. The CDR3 DNA reads as TGCGCCAGCAGCCAGCAACAGTACTCTGGCGAGCAGTACTTC. Translation: CASSQQQYSGEQYF.

The V call is TRBV4-1, the J call TRBJ2-5, with D tentatively TRBD2 (6 bases). The CDR3 sequence is 15 residues long. Trimming stripped 5 bases from V and 0 bases from J, with 13 bases between. CDR1 and CDR2 (germline): MGHRA, YSYEKL. The CDR3 coding sequence is TGCGCCAGCAGCTCCCCGGGGGAGTACCAAGAGACCCAGTACTTC. Encoded protein: CASSSPGEYQETQYF.

This rearrangement joins TRBV15 to TRBJ2-7, with TRBD1 identical over 8 bases. CDR1 is LNHNV and CDR2 is YYDKDF in the germline V gene (reference sequence). CDR3 length: 17 residues. The trim removed 0 bases at V and 6 bases at J, leaving 13 bases unmatched. The CDR3 sequence: CATSRDLDRDRSIEQYF. The CDR3 nucleotides read TGTGCCACCAGCAGAGACCTCGATCGGGACAGGTCTATCGAGCAGTACTTC.

The count of this clone is one. The J gene is TRBJ2-3, the V gene TRBV19, with 8 bases aligning to TRBD2. The CDR3 extends over 15 amino acids. Germline trimming cut 8 bases from V and 3 bases from J; bases unmatched to any gene: 10. Germline-derived CDR1 and CDR2 are LNHDA and SQIVND (reference sequence). The CDR3 is CASRTGGPGTDTQYF. The CDR3 nucleotides read TGTGCCAGTCGAACGGGGGGGCCGGGGACAGATACGCAGTATTTT.

The chain couples TRBV30 to TRBJ2-5; 7 nucleotides match TRBD2. Germline V gene sequence: CDR1 GTSNPN, CDR2 SVGIG (reference sequence). The CDR3 is 16 residues long. Trimming cost V 0 bases and J 0 bases; bases outside gene matches: 7. The CDR3 spells CAWSVDQGGYQETQYF. CDR3 in DNA: TGTGCCTGGAGTGTTGATCAGGGAGGGTACCAAGAGACCCAGTACTTC. Full variable domain (rest looked up from reference TRBV30 and TRBJ2-5): SQTIHQWPATLVQPVGSPLSLECTVEGTSNPNLYWYRQAAGRGLQLLFYSVGIGQISSEVPQNLSASRPQDRQFILSSKKLLLSDSGFYLCAWSVDQGGYQETQYFGPGTRLLVL.

This clone has a handful of counts. The rearrangement uses TRBV14 and TRBJ1-3; D gene unclear. CDR3 length equals 15 residues. Looked up from germline, CDR1 is SGHDN and CDR2 is FVKESK. The V and J ends lost 3 bases and 0 bases respectively, with 9 bases between them. The CDR3 DNA follows: TGTGCCAGCAGCCACAGGAACCACTCTGGAAACACCATATATTTT. Protein product: CASSHRNHSGNTIYF.

In its sample, this clone was seen once. This chain uses TRBV3-1 (or the pseudogene TRBV3-2) with TRBJ2-7, with 9 bases aligning to TRBD1. The germline V gene encodes CDR1 LGHDT and CDR2 YNNKEL (reference sequence). This CDR3 is built from 15 residues. J was trimmed by 1 base and V by 4 bases; bases with no gene match: 5. CDR3 loop: CASSPGTGKSYEQYF. The CDR3 nucleotides read TGTGCCAGCAGCCCCGGGACAGGGAAGTCCTACGAGCAGTACTTC.

V is TRBV7-2 and J is TRBJ2-5; 10 bases agree with TRBD2. J was trimmed by 4 bases and V by 0 bases; bases with no gene match: 5. There are 16 residues in the CDR3. Germline V gene lookup returns CDR1 SGHTA and CDR2 FQGNSA. CDR3 amino acids: CASSLASGRGGETQYF. In DNA, the CDR3 is TGTGCCAGCAGCTTAGCAAGCGGGAGGGGGGGAGAGACCCAGTACTTC.

This sequence joins TRBV30 and TRBJ1-2; 7 positions agree with TRBD1. The CDR3 is made up of 14 amino acids. J lost 7 bases, V lost 5 bases, and 13 bases had no gene match. Per germline, CDR1 GTSNPN and CDR2 SVGIG (reference sequence). This CDR3 reads CAWATGYIGGGYTF. For the CDR3, the DNA is TGTGCCTGGGCGACAGGGTACATCGGCGGTGGCTACACCTTC. Based on the CDR3 plus reference TRBV30 and TRBJ1-2, the full variable domain is SQTIHQWPATLVQPVGSPLSLECTVEGTSNPNLYWYRQAAGRGLQLLFYSVGIGQISSEVPQNLSASRPQDRQFILSSKKLLLSDSGFYLCAWATGYIGGGYTFGSGTRLTVV.

The chain employs TRBV2 and TRBJ1-2, with D tentatively TRBD1 (6 bases). The ends were cut back, 7 bases at V and 9 bases at J, with 15 bases in the middle. This CDR3 spans 12 amino acids. Germline V gives CDR1 SNHLY, CDR2 FYNNEI. CDR3 nucleotides: TGTGCCAGCACCCAGGGGCAGGGGAGCTACACCTTC. It codes for CASTQGQGSYTF.

This chain connects TRBV11-2 to TRBJ2-1; TRBD2 might be the D (7 bases). The CDR3 loop spans 16 amino acids. The germline V gene encodes CDR1 SGHAT and CDR2 FQNNGV. V was pared by 8 bases and J by 0 bases, with 17 bases between. In nucleotides, the CDR3 is TGTGCCAGCCTCACTGGGGGGGCCCGCTCCTACAATGAGCAGTTCTTC. This gives the protein CASLTGGARSYNEQFF.

J is TRBJ2-5 and V is TRBV19, with 9 nucleotides matching TRBD1. The V gene end was trimmed by 5 bases and the J gene end by 1 base; junction bases not matched to a gene: 8. There are 16 residues in the CDR3. The germline V gene has CDR1 LNHDA and CDR2 SQIVND (reference sequence). CDR3 sequence reads: CASSPRDRVFQETQYF. CDR3 bases: TGTGCCAGTAGTCCCCGGGACAGGGTTTTCCAAGAGACCCAGTACTTC.

This chain joins TRBV2 and TRBJ2-3, with D tentatively TRBD2 (6 bases). The CDR3 length is 17 residues. The V end was cut by 4 bases, the J end by 6 bases, with 23 bases between. CDR1 and CDR2 from the germline V gene are SNHLY and FYNNEI. The CDR3 nucleotides are TGTGCCAGCAGTGCGACACCCCCTAGCGCTCTATGGGATACGCAGTATTTT. Protein sequence: CASSATPPSALWDTQYF.

This clone has a handful of counts. V usage is TRBV3-1 (or the pseudogene TRBV3-2) and J usage is TRBJ2-2, with a possible D match to TRBD1 (6 bases). Germline values: CDR1 LGHDT, CDR2 YNNKEL (reference sequence). There are 17 residues in the CDR3. Between the trimmed V and J ends, which lost 0 bases and 6 bases, there was a span of 17 bases. CDR3 DNA sequence: TGTGCCAGCAGCCAAGATCTCAGCAGGGGATGGGCCGGGGAGCTGTTTTTT. This sequence encodes CASSQDLSRGWAGELFF.

The chain has TRBV7-2 and TRBJ1-4; 9 bases align to TRBD1. The germline V gene encodes CDR1 SGHTA and CDR2 FQGNSA. This CDR3 is 15 amino acids long. V lost 3 bases, J lost 7 bases, and 6 bases stayed unmatched. CDR3 DNA: TGTGCCAGCAGCTTCTTGGGACAGGGCGGTGAAAAACTGTTTTTT. This codes for CASSFLGQGGEKLFF.

The chain carries TRBV19 and TRBJ2-6; D gene ambiguous. Germline CDR1 and CDR2: LNHDA and SQIVND (reference sequence). Trimming removed 3 bases from V and 0 bases from J, with 12 bases in between. There are 17 residues in the CDR3. The CDR3 here is CASSMIVLYSGANVLTF. DNA for the CDR3: TGTGCCAGTAGTATGATAGTCCTTTACTCTGGGGCCAACGTCCTGACTTTC.

CDR3 loop: CASSLVAGAGYTF. The CDR3 region has the DNA TGTGCCAGCAGCTTAGTAGCGGGGGCTGGCTACACCTTC. The J gene is TRBJ1-2, the V gene TRBV7-9; D might be TRBD1 (6 bases). The CDR3 sequence is 13 residues long. Germline CDR1 SEHNR, CDR2 FQNEAQ (reference sequence). The ends were cut back, 1 base at V and 7 bases at J, with 10 bases in the middle.